This T cell receptor (beta chain) was profiled in a study of control samples from healthy donors and cancer patients. The table came from immunoSEQ multiplex PCR; TCRdb's copy has only in-frame clones and leaves some out. The data show about 89,000 clones, about 89% seen once. This CDR3 has 14 residues. The sample consisted of blood. The sequence was obtained from a man between 25 and 39 years old in good health. This chain connects TRBV21-1 to TRBJ1-2. TRBV21-1 counts as a pseudogene. CDR3 residues: CASSKGKRRYGYTF. The CDR3 bases are TGTGCCAGCAGCAAAGGGAAGAGGCGGTATGGCTACACCTTC.